The present T cell receptor beta chain was sequenced within a study of T cells in Graves' hyperthyroidism and ophthalmopathy. Germline-derived CDR1 and CDR2 are MNHNS and SASEGT. The CDR3 totals 15 residues. Comments on this clonotype: The antigen remains undetermined. The junction differs from germline at one of its ends, possibly a read error.

Criteria for exclusion of patients were uncontrolled infection, other autoimmune disease, pregnancy or lactation. Out of 10 ml of fresh peripheral blood came the PBMCs. TCR beta CDR3 region amplification was performed from RNA transcripts. HTBI primers were employed in a first-round RT-PCR of the TCR CDR3. MiXCR, applied by TCRdb to the multiplex PCR reads, yields one record per CDR3 protein. The sample lists more than 500,000 distinct CDR3 sequences; around 15% were seen once. Study findings and constraints: Ophthalmopathy onset followed model prediction by a median about 6.5 months.

This TCR came from a woman in her 30s with Graves' hyperthyroidism. The specimen was blood. This rearrangement joins TRBV6-1 to TRBJ2-5; 7 positions agree with TRBD2. The CDR3 reads CVSSESLAVQETQYF. DNA for the CDR3: TGTGTCAGCAGTGAAAGCCTAGCGGTCCAAGAGACCCAGTACTTC.